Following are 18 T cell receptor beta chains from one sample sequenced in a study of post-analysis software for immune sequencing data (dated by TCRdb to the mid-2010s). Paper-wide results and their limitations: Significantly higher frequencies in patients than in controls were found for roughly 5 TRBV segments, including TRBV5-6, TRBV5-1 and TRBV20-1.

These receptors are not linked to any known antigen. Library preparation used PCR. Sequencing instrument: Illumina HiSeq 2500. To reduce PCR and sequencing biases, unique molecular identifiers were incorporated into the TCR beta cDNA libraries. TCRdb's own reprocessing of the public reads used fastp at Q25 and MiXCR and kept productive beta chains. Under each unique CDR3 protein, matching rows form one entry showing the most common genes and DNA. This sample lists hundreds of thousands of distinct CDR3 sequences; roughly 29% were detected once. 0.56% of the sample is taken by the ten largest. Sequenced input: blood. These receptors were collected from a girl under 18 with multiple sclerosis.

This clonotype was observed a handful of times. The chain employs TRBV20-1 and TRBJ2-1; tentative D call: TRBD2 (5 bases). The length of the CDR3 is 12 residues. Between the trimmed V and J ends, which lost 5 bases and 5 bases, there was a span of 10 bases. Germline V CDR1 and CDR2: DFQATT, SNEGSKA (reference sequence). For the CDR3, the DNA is TGCAGTGCTGCGGGTCATAACAATGAGCAGTTCTTC. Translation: CSAAGHNNEQFF.

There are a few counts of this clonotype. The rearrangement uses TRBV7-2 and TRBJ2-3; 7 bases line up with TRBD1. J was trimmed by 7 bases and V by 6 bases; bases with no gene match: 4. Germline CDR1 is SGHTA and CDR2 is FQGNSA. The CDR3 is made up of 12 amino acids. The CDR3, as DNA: TGTGCCAGCAGTCGGGACAGAAATACGCAGTATTTT. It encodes CASSRDRNTQYF.

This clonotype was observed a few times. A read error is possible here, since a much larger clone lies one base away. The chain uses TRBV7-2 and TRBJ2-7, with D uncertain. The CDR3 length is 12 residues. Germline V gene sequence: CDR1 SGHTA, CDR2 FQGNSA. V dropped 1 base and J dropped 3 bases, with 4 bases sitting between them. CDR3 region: CASSLDYYEQYF. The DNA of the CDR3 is TGTGCCAGCAGCTTAGACTACTACGAGCAGTACTTC.

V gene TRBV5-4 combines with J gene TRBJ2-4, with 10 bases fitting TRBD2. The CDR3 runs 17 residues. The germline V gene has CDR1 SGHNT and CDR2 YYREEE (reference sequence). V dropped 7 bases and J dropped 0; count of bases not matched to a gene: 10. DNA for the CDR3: TGTGCCAGCGGCGGGACTAGCGAACATCTAGCCAAAAACATTCAGTACTTC. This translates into CASGGTSEHLAKNIQYF.

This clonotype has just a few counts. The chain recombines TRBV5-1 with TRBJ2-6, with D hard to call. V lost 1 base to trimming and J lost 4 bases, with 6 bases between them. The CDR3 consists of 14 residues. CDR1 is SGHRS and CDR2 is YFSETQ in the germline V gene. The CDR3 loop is CASSLLGGANVLTF. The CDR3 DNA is TGCGCCAGCAGCTTGCTCGGGGGGGCCAACGTCCTGACTTTC. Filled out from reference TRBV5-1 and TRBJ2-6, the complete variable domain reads KAGVTQTPRYLIKTRGQQVTLSCSPISGHRSVSWYQQTPGQGLQFLFEYFSETQRNKGNFPGRFSGRQFSNSRSEMNVSTLELGDSALYLCASSLLGGANVLTFGAGSRLTVL.

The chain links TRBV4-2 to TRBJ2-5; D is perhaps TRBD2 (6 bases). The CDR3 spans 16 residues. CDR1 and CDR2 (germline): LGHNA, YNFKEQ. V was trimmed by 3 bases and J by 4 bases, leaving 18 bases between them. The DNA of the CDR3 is TGTGCCAGCAGCCAGGAACTAGGACTATATAGAGAGACCCAGTACTTC. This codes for CASSQELGLYRETQYF.

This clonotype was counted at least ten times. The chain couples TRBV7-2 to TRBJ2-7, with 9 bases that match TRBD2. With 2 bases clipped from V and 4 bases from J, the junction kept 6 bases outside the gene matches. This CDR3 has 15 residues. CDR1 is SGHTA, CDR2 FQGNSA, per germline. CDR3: CASSLRSGSGYEQYF. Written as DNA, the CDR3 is TGTGCCAGCAGCTTACGTAGCGGGAGTGGGTACGAGCAGTACTTC.

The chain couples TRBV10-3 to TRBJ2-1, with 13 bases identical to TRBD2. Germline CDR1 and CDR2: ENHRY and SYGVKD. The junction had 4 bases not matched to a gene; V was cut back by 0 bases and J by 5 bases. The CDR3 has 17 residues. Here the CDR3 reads CAISESLGTSGDNEQFF. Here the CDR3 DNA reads TGTGCCATCAGTGAGTCCCTCGGGACTAGCGGGGACAATGAGCAGTTCTTC.

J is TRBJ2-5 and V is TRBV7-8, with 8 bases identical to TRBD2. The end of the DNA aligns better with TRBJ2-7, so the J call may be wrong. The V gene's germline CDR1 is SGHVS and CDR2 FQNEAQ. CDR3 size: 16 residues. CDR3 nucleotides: TGTGCCAGCAGCCGAAAGACTAGCGCTCAGTTCTACGAGCAGTACTTC. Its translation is CASSRKTSAQFYEQYF.

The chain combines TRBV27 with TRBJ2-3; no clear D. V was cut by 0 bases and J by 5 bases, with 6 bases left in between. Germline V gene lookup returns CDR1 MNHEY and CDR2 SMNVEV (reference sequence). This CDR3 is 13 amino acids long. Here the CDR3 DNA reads TGTGCCAGCAGTTTATCGTGGGAAGATACGCAGTATTTT. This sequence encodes CASSLSWEDTQYF.

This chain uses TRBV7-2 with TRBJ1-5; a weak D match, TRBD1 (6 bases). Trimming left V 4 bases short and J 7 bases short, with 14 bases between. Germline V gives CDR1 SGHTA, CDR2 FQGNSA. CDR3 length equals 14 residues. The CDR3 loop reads CASSSTRGGQPQHF. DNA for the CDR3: TGTGCCAGCAGCTCGACACGGGGGGGCCAGCCCCAGCATTTT.

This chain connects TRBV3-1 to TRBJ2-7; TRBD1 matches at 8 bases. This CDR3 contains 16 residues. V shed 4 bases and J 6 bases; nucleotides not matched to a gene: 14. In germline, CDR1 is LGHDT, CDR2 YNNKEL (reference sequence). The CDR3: CASSRTLRGPSLEQYF. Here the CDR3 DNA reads TGTGCCAGCAGCCGGACTCTCAGGGGGCCCTCCCTCGAGCAGTACTTC.

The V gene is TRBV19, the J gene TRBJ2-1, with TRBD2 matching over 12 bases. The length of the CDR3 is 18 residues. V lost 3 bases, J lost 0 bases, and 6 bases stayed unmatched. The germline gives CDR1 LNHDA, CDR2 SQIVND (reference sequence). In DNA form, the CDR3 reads TGTGCCAGTAGTATGACCACTAGCGGGGGGAGCTCCTACAATGAGCAGTTCTTC. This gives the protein CASSMTTSGGSSYNEQFF.

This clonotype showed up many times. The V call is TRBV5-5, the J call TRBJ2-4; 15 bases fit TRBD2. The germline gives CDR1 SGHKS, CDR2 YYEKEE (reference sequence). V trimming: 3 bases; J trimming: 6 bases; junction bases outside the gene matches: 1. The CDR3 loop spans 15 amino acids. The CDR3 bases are TGTGCCAGCAGCTGGACTAGCGGGGGGGCAAACATTCAGTACTTC. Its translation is CASSWTSGGANIQYF.

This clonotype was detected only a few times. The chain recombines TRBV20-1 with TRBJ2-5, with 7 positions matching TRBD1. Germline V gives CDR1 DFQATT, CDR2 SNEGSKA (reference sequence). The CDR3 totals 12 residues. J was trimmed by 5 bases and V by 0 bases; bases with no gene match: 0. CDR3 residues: CSAREGGETQYF. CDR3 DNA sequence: TGCAGTGCTAGAGAAGGGGGCGAGACCCAGTACTTC.

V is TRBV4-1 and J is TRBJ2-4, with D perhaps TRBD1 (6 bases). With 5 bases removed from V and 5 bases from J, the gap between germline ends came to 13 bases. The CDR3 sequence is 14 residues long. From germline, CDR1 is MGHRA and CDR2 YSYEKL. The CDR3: CASSYTGSENIQYF. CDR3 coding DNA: TGCGCCAGCAGCTACACAGGGTCTGAAAACATTCAGTACTTC.

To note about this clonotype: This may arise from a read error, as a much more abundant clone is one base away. CDR3 sequence (DNA): TGCAGTGCTAGGGGGAGGAAGACTACTTACAATGAGCAGTTCTTC. Translated: CSARGRKTTYNEQFF. This chain connects TRBV20-1 to TRBJ2-1; D might be TRBD2 (6 bases). This CDR3 region has 15 residues. CDR1 and CDR2 from the germline V gene are DFQATT and SNEGSKA (reference sequence). With 3 bases removed from V and 4 bases from J, the gap between germline ends came to 16 bases.

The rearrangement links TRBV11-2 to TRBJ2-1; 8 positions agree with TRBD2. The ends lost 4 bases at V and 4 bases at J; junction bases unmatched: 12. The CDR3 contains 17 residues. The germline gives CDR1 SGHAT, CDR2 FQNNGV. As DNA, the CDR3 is TGTGCCAGCAGCTCTGTCACTAGCGGTGTCAAGTACAATGAGCAGTTCTTC. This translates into CASSSVTSGVKYNEQFF.